This TCR beta chain was captured by sequencing in a study of graft-versus-host responses after intestinal transplantation. The protocol was immunoSEQ multiplex PCR, while the TCRdb copy is restricted to in-frame clones and leaves out a portion. The table records 15,000 to 20,000 clones, under 75% of them present only once. Lymphocytes from graft epithelium and lamina propria were isolated. The source of this sequence is a human patient who received an intestinal transplant, so some T cells may come from the graft donor. The source was ileum tissue, collected less than 21 days after intestinal transplant.

The CDR3 reads CASSMGGLSSYNEQFF. In DNA form, the CDR3 reads TGTGCCAGTAGTATGGGAGGGTTGAGCTCCTACAATGAGCAGTTCTTC. The chain combines TRBV19 with TRBJ2-1, with 7 bases lining up with TRBD2. The germline V gene has CDR1 LNHDA and CDR2 SQIVND (reference sequence). CDR3 size: 16 residues. J lost 0 bases, V lost 3 bases, and 5 bases had no gene match.